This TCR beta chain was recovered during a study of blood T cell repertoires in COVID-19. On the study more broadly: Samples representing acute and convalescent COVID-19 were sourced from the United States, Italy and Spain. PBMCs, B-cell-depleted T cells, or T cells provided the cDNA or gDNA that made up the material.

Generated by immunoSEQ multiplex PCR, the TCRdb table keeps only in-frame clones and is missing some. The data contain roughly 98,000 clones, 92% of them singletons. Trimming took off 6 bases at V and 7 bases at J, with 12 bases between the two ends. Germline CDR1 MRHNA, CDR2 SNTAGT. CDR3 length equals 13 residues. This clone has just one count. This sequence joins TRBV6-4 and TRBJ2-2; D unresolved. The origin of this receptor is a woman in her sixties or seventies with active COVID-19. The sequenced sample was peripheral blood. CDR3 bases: TGTGCCAGCAGGATGGGCGATGGCGGGGAGCTGTTTTTT. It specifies CASRMGDGGELFF.